Here is one TCR beta chain with its context. Its recognized antigen is unknown. Within one base of it there is no much larger clone, and no base qualities were kept. The CDR3 goes from the cysteine to the phenylalanine over 15 residues. Only the CDR3 part of the read is kept: 45 bases, read in frame from the first base. CDR1 is given as KGHSH and CDR2 as LQKENI, both from the germline V gene. V is clipped by 0 bases and J by 7 bases, and the sequence between their germline boundaries is 16 bases long. The entry originates in a study of OX40 agonist ivuxolimab in advanced cancers. About the investigation overall: The costimulatory receptor OX40 (CD134) was targeted by ivuxolimab, a fully human IgG2 agonistic monoclonal antibody. Among the approximately 50 dose-escalation patients, about 20 had hepatocellular carcinoma, approximately 15 melanoma, 9 renal cell carcinoma and 9 head and neck cancer. Intravenous ivuxolimab was administered to patients every 2 weeks at six dose levels: 0.01, 0.1, 0.3, 1.5, 3 and 10 mg/kg. The paper reports the monotherapy dose-escalation portion (N of about 50 patients) of the phase I ivuxolimab trial. Peripheral TCRbeta sequencing was intended to test whether TCR sequence diversity was altered and clonal T-cell expansion was caused by ivuxolimab. Patients were allowed to have had prior anti-PD-1, anti-PD-L1 or anti-CTLA-4 therapy, and around 37% of the dose-escalation patients had previously received checkpoint inhibitors. In the dose-escalation cohort, roughly 82% of patients were male, and the mean age was roughly 60 years with a range of roughly 20 to 80. Partial responses occurred in three dose-escalation patients, of whom one had hepatocellular carcinoma and two had cutaneous melanoma.

The investigation overall reported the following: Low levels of normalized T-cell clonal expansion were also seen in some nonresponding patients. Clonal expansion of both CD4+ and CD8+ blood T cells was observed from baseline to week 6 at doses 0.1 to 3.0 mg/kg. In the 0.1-3.0 mg/kg groups, partial responders had among the lowest normalized peripheral clonal expansion, particularly in CD8+ T cells. After ivuxolimab, expanded clones were on average more numerous among CD8+ T cells than among CD4+ T cells. Which antigens the clonally expanded peripheral T cells were specific for was not determined.

For sequencing of the TCRbeta CDR3 region, genomic DNA was extracted from the sorted cells. TCRbeta CDR3 regions were sequenced using the immunoSEQ Assay. The source is immuneACCESS, and TCRdb retained only in-frame sequences with V and J called. Part of the clones is not carried over; for the studies checked, unresolved V genes explain less than half of this, and the remainder is unexplained. This sample holds about 86,000 clones; roughly 85% were observed only once. The top ten clonotypes cover approximately 1.5% of the sample. The trial excluded patients who had a history of autoimmune disease or were on systemic immunosuppression. Peripheral blood for TCR sequencing was collected from all dose cohorts at baseline, on cycle 4 day 1, and on cycle 7 day 1. Samples came from an open-label, multicenter, first-in-human phase I dose-escalation trial of ivuxolimab. The trial enrolled adults with locally advanced or metastatic head and neck squamous cell, hepatocellular, melanoma or renal cell carcinoma. Before TCR sequencing, CD4+ T cells and CD8+ T cells were sorted from peripheral blood as separate populations.

The material was CD4+ or CD8+ T cells sorted from blood, obtained in a trial of the OX40 agonist ivuxolimab. The TCR comes from an adult with an advanced solid tumor such as melanoma, head and neck, liver or kidney cancer. The rearrangement joined TRBV18 to TRBJ2-7, with TRBD2 tentatively as D gene (6 bases match). The CDR3 loop reads CASSPPSAPREEQYF. Here is the DNA: TGTGCCAGCTCACCACCGAGCGCCCCCCGGGAGGAGCAGTACTTC.